This T cell receptor (beta chain) was recovered during a study of PD-1 blockade in classical Hodgkin lymphoma. This CDR3 is 16 amino acids long. The germline V gene encodes CDR1 MNHEY and CDR2 SVGAGI. The V and J ends lost 4 bases and 5 bases respectively, with 20 bases between them. Assay used: immunoSEQ multiplex PCR; TCRdb lists only in-frame clones, some missing. The data hold tens of thousands of clones, with around 90% observed a single time. The time point denotes: cycle 4 day 1 (C4D1), after 6 weeks of nivolumab. After autologous stem cell transplantation all patients relapsed, and prior brentuximab vedotin exposure differed between cohorts.

The sequence was obtained from a human donor with classical Hodgkin lymphoma. V gene TRBV6-5 combines with J gene TRBJ1-1; tentative D call: TRBD1 (5 bases). Sequencing used peripheral blood mononuclear cells (PBMCs), obtained before the fourth cycle of nivolumab. CDR3 amino acids: CASSSAGRYGGTEAFF. The CDR3 coding sequence is TGTGCCAGCAGTTCCGCCGGGCGGTACGGGGGGACTGAAGCTTTCTTT.